This T cell receptor beta chain was identified in a study of human T cells and chemical hapten exposure. Overall study: 0.01% DPC was applied to the upper back in patch tests, which were read at 6 days.

Time point indicated: pre-sensitization, week 0. Treatment: therapeutic diphenylcyclopropenone sensitization with weekly scalp DPC. The V and J ends lost 1 base and 6 bases respectively, with 13 bases between them. The V gene's germline CDR1 is SQVTM and CDR2 ANQGSEA. This CDR3 region has 13 residues. TCRdb reprocessed the RACE reads via MiXCR and lists one record per CDR3 protein. The data show 350,000 to 450,000 distinct CDR3 sequences, with less than 6.5% seen just once and roughly 2.6% held by the top ten. The sample was whole blood, taken in connection with sensitization to the hapten diphenylcyclopropenone (DPC). The TCR was taken from a woman between 50 and 59 years old with alopecia areata. Some clones in this sample may be carry-over from other donors' samples. The chain combines TRBV29-1 with TRBJ2-7; TRBD1 or TRBD2 may be the D gene (5 bases each). The CDR3 DNA sequence: TGCAGCGTTGAAGGTGGGGGTATCCTCGAGCAGTACTTC. Its protein is CSVEGGGILEQYF.